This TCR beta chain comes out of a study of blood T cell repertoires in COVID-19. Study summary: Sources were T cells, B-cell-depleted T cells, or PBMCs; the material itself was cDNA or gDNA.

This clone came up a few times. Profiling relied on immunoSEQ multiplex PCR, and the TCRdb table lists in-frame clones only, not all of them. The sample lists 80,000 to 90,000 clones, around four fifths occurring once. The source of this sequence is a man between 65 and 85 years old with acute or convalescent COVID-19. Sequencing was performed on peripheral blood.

CDR3 residues: CASSTRTGGQETQYF. The CDR3 bases are TGCGCCAGCAGCACTCGGACAGGGGGCCAAGAGACCCAGTACTTC. The J gene is TRBJ2-5, the V gene TRBV4-1, with 10 bases aligning to TRBD1. CDR3 length: 15 residues. CDR1 MGHRA and CDR2 YSYEKL come from the germline V gene. After removal of 5 bases from V and 1 base from J, the junction contained 4 bases not matched to a gene.